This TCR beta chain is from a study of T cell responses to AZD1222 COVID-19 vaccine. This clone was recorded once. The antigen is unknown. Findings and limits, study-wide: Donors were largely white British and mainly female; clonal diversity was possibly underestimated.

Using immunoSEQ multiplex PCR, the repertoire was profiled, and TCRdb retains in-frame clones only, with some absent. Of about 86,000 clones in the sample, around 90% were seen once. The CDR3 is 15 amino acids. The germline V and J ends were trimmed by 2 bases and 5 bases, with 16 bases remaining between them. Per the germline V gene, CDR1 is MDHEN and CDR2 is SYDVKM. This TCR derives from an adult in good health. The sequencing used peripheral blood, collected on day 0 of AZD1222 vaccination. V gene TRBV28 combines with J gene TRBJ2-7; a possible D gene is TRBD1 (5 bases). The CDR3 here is CASSLARQGAHEQYF. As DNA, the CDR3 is TGTGCCAGCAGTTTAGCGCGGCAGGGCGCCCACGAGCAGTACTTC.